This TCR beta chain was sequenced during a study of identical twins. Study outcomes and limitations: Cross-sectional statistics underpinned the conclusions; the same donors were not followed. Out-of-frame TCR alpha sharing observed in monozygotic twins exceeded model estimates. A partial confounding effect on zero-insertion analyses could come from invariant MAIT and iNKT cells.

It was template switching that added a universal primer site, and there were unique molecular identifiers on the cDNA. MiXCR was run by TCRdb on the 5' RACE reads, yielding one entry per CDR3 protein. This sample has a few hundred thousand distinct CDR3 sequences, with around 9.7% found just once. This clonotype has just a few counts. The antigen remains unidentified. The sequencing input was naive T cells sorted from blood. The TCR comes from a woman between 45 and 60 years old in good health.

In DNA, the CDR3 is TGTGCCTGGGTCTTAGCGGCGGGAAGTCTCCAAGAGACCCAGTACTTC. It is translated as CAWVLAAGSLQETQYF. This chain connects TRBV30 to TRBJ2-5; tentative D call: TRBD2 (6 bases). Germline V lookup: CDR1 GTSNPN, CDR2 SVGIG (reference sequence). The CDR3 length is 16 residues. Trimming took 5 bases from V and 1 from J, leaving 20 bases between them.